This T cell receptor (beta chain) was captured by sequencing in a study of T cells in Graves' hyperthyroidism and ophthalmopathy. Study-level information: Before treatment of any kind, peripheral blood was taken at initial diagnosis. General study points: Blood also held most thyroid clonotypes expanded beyond 0.001.

On this clonotype: Its antigen is not identified.

Any patient presenting with uncontrolled infection, other autoimmune disease, pregnancy or lactation was left out. The CDR3 regions of TCR beta were amplified from RNA transcripts. The HTBI set primed first-round TCR CDR3 RT-PCR. MiXCR, run by TCRdb on the multiplex PCR reads, gives a single entry per CDR3 protein. Among 800,000 or so distinct CDR3 sequences, 38% were seen once, and the ten largest hold approximately 10%. The TCR was taken from a man aged 18-30 years with Graves' hyperthyroidism. The sequencing sample was made of blood.

The CDR3 loop reads CASSVKEGLGTEAFF. The CDR3 DNA follows: TGTGCCAGCAGCGTAAAAGAGGGATTGGGCACTGAAGCTTTCTTT. The chain has TRBV9 and TRBJ1-1; no reliable D call. V shed 1 base and J shed 4 bases, with 14 bases lying between them. Germline assignment: CDR1 SGDLS and CDR2 YYNGEE. This CDR3 region has 15 residues.